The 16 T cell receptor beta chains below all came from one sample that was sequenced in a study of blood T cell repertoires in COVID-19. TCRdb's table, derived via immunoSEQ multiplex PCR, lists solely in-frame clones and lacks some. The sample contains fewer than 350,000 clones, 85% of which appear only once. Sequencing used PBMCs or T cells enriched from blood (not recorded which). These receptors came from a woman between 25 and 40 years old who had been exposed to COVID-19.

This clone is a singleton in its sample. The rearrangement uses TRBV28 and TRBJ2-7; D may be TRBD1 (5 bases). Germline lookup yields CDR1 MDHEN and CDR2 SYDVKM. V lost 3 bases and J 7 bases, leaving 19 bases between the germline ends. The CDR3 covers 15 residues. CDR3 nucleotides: TGTGCCAGCAGTTTTATGGGGCTAACGGGTTATGAGCAGTACTTC. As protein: CASSFMGLTGYEQYF. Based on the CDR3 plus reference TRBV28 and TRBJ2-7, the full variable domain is DVKVTQSSRYLVKRTGEKVFLECVQDMDHENMFWYRQDPGLGLRLIYFSYDVKMKEKGDIPEGYSVSREKKERFSLILESASTNQTSMYLCASSFMGLTGYEQYFGPGTRLTVT.

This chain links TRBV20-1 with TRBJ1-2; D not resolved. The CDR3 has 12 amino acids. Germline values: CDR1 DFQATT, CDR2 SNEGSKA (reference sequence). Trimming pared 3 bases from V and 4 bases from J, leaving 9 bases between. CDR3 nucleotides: TGCAGTGCTAGTAAGGAGGGCTATGGCTACACCTTC. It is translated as CSASKEGYGYTF.

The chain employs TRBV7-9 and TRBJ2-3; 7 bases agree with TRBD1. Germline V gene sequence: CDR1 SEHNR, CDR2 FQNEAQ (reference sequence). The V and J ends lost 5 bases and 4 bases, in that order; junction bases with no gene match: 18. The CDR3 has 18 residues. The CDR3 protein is CASSTGQAVKTLPDTQYF. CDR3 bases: TGTGCCAGCAGCACCGGACAGGCGGTCAAGACTCTCCCAGATACGCAGTATTTT.

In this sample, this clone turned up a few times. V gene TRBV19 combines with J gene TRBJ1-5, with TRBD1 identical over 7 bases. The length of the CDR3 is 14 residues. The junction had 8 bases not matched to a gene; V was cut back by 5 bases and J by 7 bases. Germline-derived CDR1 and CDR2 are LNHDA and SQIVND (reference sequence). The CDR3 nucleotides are TGTGCCAGTAGTGACACAGGGGTCTGGCAGCCCCAGCATTTT. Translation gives CASSDTGVWQPQHF.

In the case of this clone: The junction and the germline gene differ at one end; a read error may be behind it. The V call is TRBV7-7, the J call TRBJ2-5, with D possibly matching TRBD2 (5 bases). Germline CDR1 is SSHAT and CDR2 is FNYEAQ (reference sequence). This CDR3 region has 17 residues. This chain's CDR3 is CASSLGGEIWNQETQYF. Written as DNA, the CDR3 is TGTGCTAGCAGCTTAGGTGGGGAGATCTGGAACCAAGAGACCCAGTACTTC.

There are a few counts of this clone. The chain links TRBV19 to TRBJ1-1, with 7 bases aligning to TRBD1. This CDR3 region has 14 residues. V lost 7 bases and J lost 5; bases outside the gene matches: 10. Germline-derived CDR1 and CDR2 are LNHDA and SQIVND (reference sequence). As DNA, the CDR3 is TGTGCCAGTACCCAAAGACCAGGGGGAACTGAAGCTTTCTTT. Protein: CASTQRPGGTEAFF. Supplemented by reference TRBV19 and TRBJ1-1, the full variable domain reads DGGITQSPKYLFRKEGQNVTLSCEQNLNHDAMYWYRQDPGQGLRLIYYSQIVNDFQKGDIAEGYSVSREKKESFPLTVTSAQKNPTAFYLCASTQRPGGTEAFFGQGTRLTVV.

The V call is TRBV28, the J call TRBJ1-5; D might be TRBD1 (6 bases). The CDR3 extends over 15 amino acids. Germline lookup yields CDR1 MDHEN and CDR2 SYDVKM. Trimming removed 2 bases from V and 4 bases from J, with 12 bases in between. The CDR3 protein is CASSLPGQSNQPQHF. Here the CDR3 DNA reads TGTGCCAGCAGTTTACCAGGACAGAGTAATCAGCCCCAGCATTTT. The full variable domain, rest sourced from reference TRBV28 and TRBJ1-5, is DVKVTQSSRYLVKRTGEKVFLECVQDMDHENMFWYRQDPGLGLRLIYFSYDVKMKEKGDIPEGYSVSREKKERFSLILESASTNQTSMYLCASSLPGQSNQPQHFGDGTRLSIL.

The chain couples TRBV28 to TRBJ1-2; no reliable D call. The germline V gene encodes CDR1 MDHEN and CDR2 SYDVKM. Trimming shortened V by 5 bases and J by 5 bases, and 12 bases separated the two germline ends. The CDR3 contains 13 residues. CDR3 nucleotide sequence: TGTGCCAGCAGTCCACCCGGAGAATATGGCTACACCTTC. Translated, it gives CASSPPGEYGYTF.

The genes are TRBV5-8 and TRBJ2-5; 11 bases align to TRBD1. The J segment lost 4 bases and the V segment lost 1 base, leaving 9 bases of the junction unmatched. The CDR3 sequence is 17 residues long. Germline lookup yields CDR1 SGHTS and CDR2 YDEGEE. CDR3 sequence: CASSLFGQDRGLETQYF. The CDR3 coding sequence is TGTGCCAGCAGCTTGTTCGGCCAGGACAGGGGGCTAGAGACCCAGTACTTC.

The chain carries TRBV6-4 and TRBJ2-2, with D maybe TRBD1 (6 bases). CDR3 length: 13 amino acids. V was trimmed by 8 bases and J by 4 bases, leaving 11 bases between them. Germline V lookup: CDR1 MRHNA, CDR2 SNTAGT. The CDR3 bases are TGTGCCAGCCGGGACATAGGCACCGGGGAGCTGTTTTTT. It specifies CASRDIGTGELFF.

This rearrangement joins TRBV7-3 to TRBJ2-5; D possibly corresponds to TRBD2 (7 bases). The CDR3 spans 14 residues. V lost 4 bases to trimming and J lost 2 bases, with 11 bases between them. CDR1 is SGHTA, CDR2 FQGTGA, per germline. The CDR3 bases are TGTGCCAGCAGCTCAGGGGAGGGTCAAGAGACCCAGTACTTC. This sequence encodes CASSSGEGQETQYF.

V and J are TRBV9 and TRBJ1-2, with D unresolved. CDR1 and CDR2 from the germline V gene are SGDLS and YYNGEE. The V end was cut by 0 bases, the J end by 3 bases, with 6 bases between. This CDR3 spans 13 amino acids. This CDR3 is CASSVVSDYGYTF. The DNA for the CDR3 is TGTGCCAGCAGCGTAGTGTCGGACTATGGCTACACCTTC.

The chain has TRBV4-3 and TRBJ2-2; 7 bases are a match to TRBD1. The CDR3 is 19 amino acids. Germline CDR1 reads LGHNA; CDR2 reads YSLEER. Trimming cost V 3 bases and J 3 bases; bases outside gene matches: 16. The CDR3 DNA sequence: TGCGCCAGCAGCCACTACTTAAACACCGGGACAGCTGACACCGGGGAGCTGTTTTTT. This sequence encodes CASSHYLNTGTADTGELFF.

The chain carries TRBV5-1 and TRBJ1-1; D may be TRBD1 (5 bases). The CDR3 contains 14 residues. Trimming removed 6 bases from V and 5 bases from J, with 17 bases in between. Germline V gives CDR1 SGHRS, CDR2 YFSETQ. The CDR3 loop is CASNSPGGRTEAFF. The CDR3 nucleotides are TGCGCCAGCAACTCCCCCGGGGGGAGGACTGAAGCTTTCTTT.

The CDR3 protein is CASRLQGRNEQFF. DNA of the CDR3: TGTGCCAGCAGGCTACAGGGACGGAATGAGCAGTTCTTC. The gene calls are TRBV11-1 and TRBJ2-1; TRBD1 is a possible D gene (6 bases). Trimming removed 6 bases at V and 7 bases at J, with 13 bases between. CDR1 is SGHAT and CDR2 is FQDESV in the germline V gene (reference sequence). This CDR3 region has 13 residues.

CDR3 protein: CASSSRKRTGRSSGNTIYF. The CDR3 DNA sequence: TGTGCCAGCAGTTCCCGGAAGAGGACAGGGAGATCCTCTGGAAACACCATATATTTT. The chain uses TRBV28 and TRBJ1-3; 8 bases map to TRBD1. The CDR3 loop spans 19 amino acids. Germline V gene lookup returns CDR1 MDHEN and CDR2 SYDVKM. The trim removed 4 bases at V and 0 bases at J, leaving 14 bases unmatched. Complete variable domain (other parts from reference TRBV28 and TRBJ1-3): DVKVTQSSRYLVKRTGEKVFLECVQDMDHENMFWYRQDPGLGLRLIYFSYDVKMKEKGDIPEGYSVSREKKERFSLILESASTNQTSMYLCASSSRKRTGRSSGNTIYFGEGSWLTVV.